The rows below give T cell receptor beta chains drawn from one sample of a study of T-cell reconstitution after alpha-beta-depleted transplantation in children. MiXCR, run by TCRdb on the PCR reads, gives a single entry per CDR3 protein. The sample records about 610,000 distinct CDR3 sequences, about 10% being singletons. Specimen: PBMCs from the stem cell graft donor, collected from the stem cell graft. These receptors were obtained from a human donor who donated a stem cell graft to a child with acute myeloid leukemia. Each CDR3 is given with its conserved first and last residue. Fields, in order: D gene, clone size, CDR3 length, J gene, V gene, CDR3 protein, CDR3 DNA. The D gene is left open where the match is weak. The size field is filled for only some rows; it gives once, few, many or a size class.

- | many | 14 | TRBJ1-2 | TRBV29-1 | CSVEGAKPNYGYTF | TGCAGCGTTGAAGGGGCTAAGCCTAACTATGGCTACACCTTC
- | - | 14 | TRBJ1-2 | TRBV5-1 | CASSLESGDYGYTF | TGCGCCAGCAGCTTGGAGTCAGGGGATTATGGCTACACCTTC
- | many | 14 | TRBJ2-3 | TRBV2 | CASKVRGSTDTQYF | TGTGCCAGCAAAGTCAGGGGCAGCACAGATACGCAGTATTTT
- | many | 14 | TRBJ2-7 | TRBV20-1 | CSAVRDTSSYEQYF | TGCAGTGCAGTGAGGGACACTAGCTCCTACGAGCAGTACTTC
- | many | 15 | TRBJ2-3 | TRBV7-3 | CASSLVQPSTDTQYF | TGTGCCAGCAGCCTCGTACAACCTAGCACAGATACGCAGTATTTT
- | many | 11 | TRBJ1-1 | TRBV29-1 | CSVTLNTEAFF | TGCAGCGTAACTCTGAACACTGAAGCTTTCTTT
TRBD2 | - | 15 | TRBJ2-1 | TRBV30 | CAWRGRAGGYNEQFF | TGTGCCTGGAGAGGGAGAGCGGGAGGCTACAATGAGCAGTTCTTC
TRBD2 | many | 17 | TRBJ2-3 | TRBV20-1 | CSARGLAGERSTDTQYF | TGCAGTGCTAGGGGACTAGCGGGAGAGAGGAGCACAGATACGCAGTATTTT
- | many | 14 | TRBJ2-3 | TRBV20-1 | CSAPSETSTDTQYF | TGCAGTGCTCCCAGCGAGACTAGCACAGATACGCAGTATTTT
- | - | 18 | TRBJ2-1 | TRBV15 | CATSRDRDRLSSYNEQFF | TGTGCCACCAGCAGAGATCGAGACAGGCTAAGCTCCTACAATGAGCAGTTCTTC
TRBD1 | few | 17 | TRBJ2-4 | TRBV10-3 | CAISDPTGGLTKNIQYF | TGTGCCATCAGTGATCCCACAGGGGGACTGACCAAAAACATTCAGTACTTC